The rows below give T cell receptor beta chains drawn from one sample of a study of blood T cell repertoires in COVID-19. The assay was immunoSEQ multiplex PCR, and TCRdb's table has in-frame clones only and misses some. The sample consists of roughly 200,000 clones, 75% to 85% of them appearing once. The sequenced sample consisted of peripheral blood. These receptors originate from a woman between 40 and 55 years old with COVID-19, enrolled during active disease. Both conserved end residues are part of each CDR3.

v_call: TRBV4-2; cdr3_length: 13; j_call: TRBJ1-1; cdr3_aa: CASSQETRAEAFF
v_call: TRBV28; cdr3_length: 14; j_call: TRBJ2-5; cdr3_aa: CASSPGGGGKTQYF
v_call: TRBV11-3; cdr3_length: 14; j_call: TRBJ2-7; cdr3_aa: CASSRGRDWDEQYF
v_call: TRBV15; cdr3_length: 14; j_call: TRBJ2-7; cdr3_aa: CATSRRDRGYEQYF
v_call: TRBV6-4; cdr3_length: 15; j_call: TRBJ2-3; cdr3_aa: CASSPLAGGTDTQYF
v_call: TRBV5-8; cdr3_length: 14; j_call: TRBJ1-1; cdr3_aa: CASSSDTLGPEAFF
v_call: TRBV6-6; cdr3_length: 15; j_call: TRBJ2-6; cdr3_aa: CASSLGLPGANVLTF
v_call: TRBV7-3; cdr3_length: 16; j_call: TRBJ2-1; cdr3_aa: CASSYLAGSSYNEQFF
v_call: TRBV5-4; cdr3_length: 14; j_call: TRBJ2-1; cdr3_aa: CASTPTSGSDEQFF
v_call: TRBV3-1/TRBV3-2; cdr3_length: 14; j_call: TRBJ2-6; cdr3_aa: CASSHVPGANVLTF
v_call: TRBV20-1; cdr3_length: 14; j_call: TRBJ1-3; cdr3_aa: CSASRRNSGNTIYF
v_call: TRBV9; cdr3_length: 15; j_call: TRBJ2-7; cdr3_aa: CASSKGGQGRWEQYF
v_call: TRBV7-6; cdr3_length: 13; j_call: TRBJ2-1; cdr3_aa: CASSRGLSNEQFF
v_call: TRBV10-1; cdr3_length: 19; j_call: TRBJ1-6; cdr3_aa: CASRDPGETERGRDSPLHF
v_call: TRBV10-3; cdr3_length: 16; j_call: TRBJ2-1; cdr3_aa: CAISLSLAGDYNEQFF
v_call: TRBV29-1; cdr3_length: 12; j_call: TRBJ2-5; cdr3_aa: CSVRLARETQYF
v_call: TRBV5-1; cdr3_length: 15; j_call: TRBJ2-3; cdr3_aa: CASSLGTGWTDTQYF